This TCR beta chain was sequenced in a study of tumor-infiltrating lymphocytes in localized non-small cell lung cancer. Turning to the study itself: Patients included smokers and never-smokers with various histologies, some sampled after neoadjuvant chemotherapy. Tumor tissue and non-adjacent uninvolved lung came from each patient. Study-level results: Tumor T-cell fraction was not associated with recurrence-free survival. T-cell fraction did not differ between immunotypes IM1 and IM2.

To note about this clone: Its target is unknown.

Some clones are missing from TCRdb's copy, which holds only in-frame ones; the method was immunoSEQ multiplex PCR. The table lists thousands of clones, roughly 82% of them singletons, with over 4.5% in the top ten. V was cut by 3 bases and J by 10 bases, with 7 bases left in between. This CDR3 spans 11 amino acids. Germline lookup yields CDR1 MGHDK and CDR2 SYGVNS. The source of this sequence is a human donor with non-small cell lung cancer. This sequence joins TRBV25-1 and TRBJ2-1; the D is unclear. The sequenced sample consisted of lung tumor tissue. The CDR3, as DNA: TGTGCCAGCAGTGATGCAGAAGAGCAGTTCTTC. Translating it yields CASSDAEEQFF.